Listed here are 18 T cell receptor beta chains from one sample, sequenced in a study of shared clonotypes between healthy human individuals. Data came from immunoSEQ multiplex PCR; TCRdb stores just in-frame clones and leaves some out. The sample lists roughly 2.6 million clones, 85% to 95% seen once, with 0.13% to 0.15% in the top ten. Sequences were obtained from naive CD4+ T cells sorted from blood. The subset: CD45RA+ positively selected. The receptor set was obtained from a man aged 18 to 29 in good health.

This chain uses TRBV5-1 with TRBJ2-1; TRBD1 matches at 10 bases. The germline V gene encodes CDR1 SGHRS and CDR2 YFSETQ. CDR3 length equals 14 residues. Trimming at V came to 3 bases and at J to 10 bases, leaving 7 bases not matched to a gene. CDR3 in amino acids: CASSSLTGGIEQFF. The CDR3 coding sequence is TGCGCCAGCAGCTCTTTGACAGGGGGCATAGAGCAGTTCTTC.

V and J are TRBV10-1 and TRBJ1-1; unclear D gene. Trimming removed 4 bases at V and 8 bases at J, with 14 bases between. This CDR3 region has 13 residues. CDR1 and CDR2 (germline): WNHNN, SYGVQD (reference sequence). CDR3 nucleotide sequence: TGCGCCAGCAGTGGCGGGAGAGGCACGGAAGCTTTCTTT. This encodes CASSGGRGTEAFF.

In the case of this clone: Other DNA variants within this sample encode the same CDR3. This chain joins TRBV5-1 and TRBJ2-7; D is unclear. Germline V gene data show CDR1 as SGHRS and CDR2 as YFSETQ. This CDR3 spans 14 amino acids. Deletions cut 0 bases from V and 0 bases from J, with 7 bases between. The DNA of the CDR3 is TGCGCCAGCAGCTTGGCGGGCAGCTCCTACGAGCAGTACTTC. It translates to CASSLAGSSYEQYF.

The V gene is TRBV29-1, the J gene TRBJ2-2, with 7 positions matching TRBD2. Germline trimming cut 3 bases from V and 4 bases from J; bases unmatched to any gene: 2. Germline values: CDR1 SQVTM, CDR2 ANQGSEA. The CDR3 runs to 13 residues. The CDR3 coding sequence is TGCAGCGTTGACCGGACTAGCACCGGGGAGCTGTTTTTT. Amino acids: CSVDRTSTGELFF.

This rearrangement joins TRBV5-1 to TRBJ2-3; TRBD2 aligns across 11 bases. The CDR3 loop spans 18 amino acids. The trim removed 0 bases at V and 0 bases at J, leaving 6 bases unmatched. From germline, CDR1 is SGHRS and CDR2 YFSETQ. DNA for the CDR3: TGCGCCAGCAGCTTGGCTAGCGGGGGGTCCCTTAGCACAGATACGCAGTATTTT. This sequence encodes CASSLASGGSLSTDTQYF.

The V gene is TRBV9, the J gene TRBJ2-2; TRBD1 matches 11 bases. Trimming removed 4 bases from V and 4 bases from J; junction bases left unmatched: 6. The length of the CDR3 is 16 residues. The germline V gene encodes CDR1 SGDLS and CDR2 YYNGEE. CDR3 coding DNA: TGTGCCAGCAGCTTGTCGGACAGGGGGCCCACCGGGGAGCTGTTTTTT. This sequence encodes CASSLSDRGPTGELFF. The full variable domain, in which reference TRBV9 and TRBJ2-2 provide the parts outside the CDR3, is DSGVTQTPKHLITATGQRVTLRCSPRSGDLSVYWYQQSLDQGLQFLIQYYNGEERAKGNILERFSAQQFPDLHSELNLSSLELGDSALYFCASSLSDRGPTGELFFGEGSRLTVL.

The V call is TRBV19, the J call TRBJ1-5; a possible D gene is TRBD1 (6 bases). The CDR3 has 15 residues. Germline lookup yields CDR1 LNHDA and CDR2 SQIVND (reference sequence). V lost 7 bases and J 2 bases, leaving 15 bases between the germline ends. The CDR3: CASNQNRVGNQPQHF. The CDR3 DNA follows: TGTGCCAGTAACCAAAACAGGGTCGGCAATCAGCCCCAGCATTTT.

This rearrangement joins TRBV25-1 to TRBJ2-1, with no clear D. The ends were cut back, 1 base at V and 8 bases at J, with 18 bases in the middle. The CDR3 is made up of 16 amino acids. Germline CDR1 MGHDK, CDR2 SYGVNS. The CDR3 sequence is CASSEFRVEGVDEQFF. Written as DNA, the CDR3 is TGTGCCAGCAGTGAATTTCGGGTCGAAGGAGTCGATGAGCAGTTCTTC.

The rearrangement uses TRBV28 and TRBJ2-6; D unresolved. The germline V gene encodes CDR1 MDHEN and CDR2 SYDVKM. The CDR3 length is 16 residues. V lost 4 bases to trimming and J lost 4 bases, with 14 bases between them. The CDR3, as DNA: TGTGCCAGCAGTTGGGTTGCGCAGTCCGGGGCCAACGTCCTGACTTTC. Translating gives CASSWVAQSGANVLTF.

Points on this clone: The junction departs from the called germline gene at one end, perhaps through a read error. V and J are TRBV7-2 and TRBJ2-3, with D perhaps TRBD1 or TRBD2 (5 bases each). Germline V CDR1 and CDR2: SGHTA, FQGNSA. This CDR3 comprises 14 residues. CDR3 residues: CASILGTWGDTQYF. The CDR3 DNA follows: TGTGCCAGCATCTTAGGGACCTGGGGAGATACGCAGTATTTT.

This CDR3 reads CASSVGGTALLTEAFF. In nucleotides, the CDR3 is TGTGCCAGCAGCGTAGGAGGGACCGCACTCTTGACTGAAGCTTTCTTT. This chain joins TRBV9 and TRBJ1-1, with a weak D call TRBD1 (5 bases). The germline V gene has CDR1 SGDLS and CDR2 YYNGEE. With 0 bases removed from V and 5 bases from J, the gap between germline ends came to 17 bases. The CDR3 contains 16 residues.

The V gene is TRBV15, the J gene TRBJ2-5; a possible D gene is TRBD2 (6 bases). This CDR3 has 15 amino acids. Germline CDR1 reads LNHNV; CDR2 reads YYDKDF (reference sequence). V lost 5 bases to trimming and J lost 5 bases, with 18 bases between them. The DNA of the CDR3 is TGTGCCACCAGCGGGGGGTTGGGGATCTCGGAGACCCAGTACTTC. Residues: CATSGGLGISETQYF.

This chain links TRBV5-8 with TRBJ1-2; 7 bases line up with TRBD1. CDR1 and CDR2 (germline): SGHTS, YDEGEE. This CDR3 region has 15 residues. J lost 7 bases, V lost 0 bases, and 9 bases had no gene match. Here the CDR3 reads CASSLVKGGNPGYTF. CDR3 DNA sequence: TGTGCCAGCAGCTTGGTAAAAGGGGGCAACCCTGGCTACACCTTC.

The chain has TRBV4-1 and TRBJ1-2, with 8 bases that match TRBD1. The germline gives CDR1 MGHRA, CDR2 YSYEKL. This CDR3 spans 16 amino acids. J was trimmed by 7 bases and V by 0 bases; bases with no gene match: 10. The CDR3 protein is CASSQEIGQGALGYTF. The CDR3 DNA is TGCGCCAGCAGCCAAGAGATCGGCCAGGGGGCTCTTGGCTACACCTTC.

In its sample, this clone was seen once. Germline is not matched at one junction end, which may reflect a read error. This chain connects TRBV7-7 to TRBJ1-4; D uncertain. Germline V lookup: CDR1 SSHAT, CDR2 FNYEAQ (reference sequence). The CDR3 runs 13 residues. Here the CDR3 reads CASSLGPNEKLFF. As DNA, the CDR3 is TGTGCTAGCAGCTTGGGTCCGAATGAAAAACTGTTTTTT.

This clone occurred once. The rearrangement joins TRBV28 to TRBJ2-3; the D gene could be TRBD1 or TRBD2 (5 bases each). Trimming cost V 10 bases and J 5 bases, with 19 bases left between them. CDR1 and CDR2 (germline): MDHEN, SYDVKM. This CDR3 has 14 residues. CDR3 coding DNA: TGTGCCACCTCCCAGAGGGGATTTGAAGATACGCAGTATTTT. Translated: CATSQRGFEDTQYF.

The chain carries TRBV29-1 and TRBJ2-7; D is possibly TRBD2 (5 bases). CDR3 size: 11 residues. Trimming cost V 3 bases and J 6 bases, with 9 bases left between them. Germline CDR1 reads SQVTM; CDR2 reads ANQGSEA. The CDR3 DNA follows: TGCAGCGTTGAGGAGCGGAGCGAGCAGTACTTC. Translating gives CSVEERSEQYF.

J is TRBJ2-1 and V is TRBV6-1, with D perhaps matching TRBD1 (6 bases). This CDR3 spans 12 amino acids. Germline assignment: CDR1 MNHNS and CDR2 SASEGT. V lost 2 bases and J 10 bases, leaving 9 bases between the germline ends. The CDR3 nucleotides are TGTGCCAGCAGTGAAACGAGGGGGGAGCAGTTCTTC. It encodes CASSETRGEQFF.